Below are 4 T cell receptor beta chains sequenced from a single sample in a study of CD8+CD57+ T cells in acquired aplastic anemia. Patients chosen for sequencing had shown CD8+CD57+ cell expansion by flow cytometry. The TCR beta profiling, which covered VDJ combination and CDR3 sequence, was carried out using genomic DNA as the template. TCRdb re-derived calls from the reads in MiXCR, one entry per CDR3 protein. The table shows roughly 250,000 distinct CDR3 sequences, with around 43% occurring only once. Input material: sorted CD4+, CD8+, or CD8+CD57+ T cells (not recorded which) from PBMCs. The receptors come from a human donor with aplastic anemia.

The rearrangement links TRBV12-3 or TRBV12-4 to TRBJ2-7; TRBD1 might be the D (6 bases). The CDR3 totals 17 residues. Trimming cost V 5 bases and J 3 bases, with 23 bases left between them. The CDR3 is CASSRSLRDMGFYEQYF. The CDR3 nucleotides are TGTGCCAGCAGTCGTTCCCTCCGGGACATGGGTTTCTACGAGCAGTACTTC.

CDR3 protein: CASSEGLAEAFF. For the CDR3, the DNA is TGTGCCAGCAGTGAAGGCCTAGCCGAAGCTTTCTTT. V is TRBV25-1 and J is TRBJ1-1, with no clear D. The germline gives CDR1 MGHDK, CDR2 SYGVNS. The length of the CDR3 is 12 residues. V lost 2 bases and J lost 8, with 9 bases in between.

This clonotype was recorded at least ten times. The gene calls are TRBV4-1 and TRBJ2-7; 7 positions agree with TRBD2. This CDR3 region has 15 residues. V lost 4 bases, J lost 5 bases, and 11 bases stayed unmatched. The germline V gene has CDR1 MGHRA and CDR2 YSYEKL. This CDR3 reads CASSPELAGIDEQYF. The CDR3 nucleotides are TGCGCCAGCAGCCCAGAATTAGCGGGTATCGACGAGCAGTACTTC.

This clonotype was seen repeatedly, ten times or more. This chain connects TRBV5-6 to TRBJ1-1, with TRBD1 matching 10 bases. Germline V gene data show CDR1 as SGHDT and CDR2 as YYEEEE. This CDR3 has 13 residues. J was trimmed by 10 bases and V by 2 bases; bases with no gene match: 5. The CDR3 DNA reads TGTGCCAGCAGCTTTGACAGGGGGCGTCCAGCTTTCTTT. This gives the protein CASSFDRGRPAFF. Full variable domain (missing parts from reference TRBV5-6 and TRBJ1-1): DAGVTQSPTHLIKTRGQQVTLRCSPKSGHDTVSWYQQALGQGPQFIFQYYEEEERQRGNFPDRFSGHQFPNYSSELNVNALLLGDSALYLCASSFDRGRPAFFGQGTRLTVV.